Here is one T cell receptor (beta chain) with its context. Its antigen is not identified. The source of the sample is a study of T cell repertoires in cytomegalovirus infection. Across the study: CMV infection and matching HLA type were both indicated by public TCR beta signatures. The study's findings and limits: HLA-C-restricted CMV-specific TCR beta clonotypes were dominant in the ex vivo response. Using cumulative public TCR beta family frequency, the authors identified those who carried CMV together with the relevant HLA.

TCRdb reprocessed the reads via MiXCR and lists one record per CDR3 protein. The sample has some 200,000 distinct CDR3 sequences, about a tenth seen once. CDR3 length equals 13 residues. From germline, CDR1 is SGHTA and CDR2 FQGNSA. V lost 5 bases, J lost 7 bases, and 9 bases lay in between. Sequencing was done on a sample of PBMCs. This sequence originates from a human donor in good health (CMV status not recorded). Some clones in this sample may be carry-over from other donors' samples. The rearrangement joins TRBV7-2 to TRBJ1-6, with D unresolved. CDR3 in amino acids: CASSGTWNSPLHF. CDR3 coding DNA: TGTGCCAGCAGCGGCACATGGAATTCACCCCTCCACTTT.